This TCR beta chain comes out of a study of OX40 agonist ivuxolimab in advanced cancers. Overall study context: People who had prior anti-PD-1, anti-PD-L1 or anti-CTLA-4 therapy could take part, and roughly 40% had some.

Findings and caveats of the study: Not determined was the antigen specificity of the expanded peripheral T cells.

About this clone itself: The antigen is undetermined.

V lost 0 bases, J lost 10 bases, and 1 base lay in between. From germline, CDR1 is DFQATT and CDR2 SNEGSKA (reference sequence). The CDR3 length is 9 residues. Generated by immunoSEQ multiplex PCR, the TCRdb table keeps only in-frame clones and is missing some. The data contain tens of thousands of clones, about 81% of them singletons. The starting material was CD4+ or CD8+ T cells sorted from blood, obtained in a trial of the OX40 agonist ivuxolimab. The sequence derives from an adult with an advanced solid tumor such as melanoma, head and neck, liver or kidney cancer. The gene calls are TRBV20-1 and TRBJ2-1; no firm D call. This chain's CDR3 is CSAREEQFF. CDR3 DNA: TGCAGTGCTAGAGAGGAGCAGTTCTTC.